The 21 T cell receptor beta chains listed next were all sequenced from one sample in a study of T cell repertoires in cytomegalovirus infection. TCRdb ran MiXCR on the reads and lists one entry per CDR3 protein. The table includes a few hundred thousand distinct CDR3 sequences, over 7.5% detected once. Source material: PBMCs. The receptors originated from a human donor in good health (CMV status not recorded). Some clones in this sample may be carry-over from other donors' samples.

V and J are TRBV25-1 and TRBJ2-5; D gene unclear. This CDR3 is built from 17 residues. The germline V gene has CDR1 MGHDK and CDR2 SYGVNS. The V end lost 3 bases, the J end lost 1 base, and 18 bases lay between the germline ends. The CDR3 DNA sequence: TGTGCCAGCAGTGACCCCCCCCCAGGACGAGGCCAAGAGACCCAGTACTTC. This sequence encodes CASSDPPPGRGQETQYF.

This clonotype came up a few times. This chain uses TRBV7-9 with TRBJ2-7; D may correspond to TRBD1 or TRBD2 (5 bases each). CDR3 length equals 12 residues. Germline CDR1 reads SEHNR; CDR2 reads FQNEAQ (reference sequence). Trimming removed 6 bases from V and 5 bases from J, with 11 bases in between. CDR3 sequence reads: CASSHVGDEQYF. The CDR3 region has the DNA TGTGCCAGCAGTCATGTGGGGGACGAGCAGTACTTC.

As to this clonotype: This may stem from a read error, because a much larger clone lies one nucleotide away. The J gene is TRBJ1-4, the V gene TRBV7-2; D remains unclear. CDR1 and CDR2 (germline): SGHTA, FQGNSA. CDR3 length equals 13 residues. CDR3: CAGSSGGFVKLFF. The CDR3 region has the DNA TGTGCCGGCAGCTCGGGTGGGTTTGTAAAACTGTTTTTT.

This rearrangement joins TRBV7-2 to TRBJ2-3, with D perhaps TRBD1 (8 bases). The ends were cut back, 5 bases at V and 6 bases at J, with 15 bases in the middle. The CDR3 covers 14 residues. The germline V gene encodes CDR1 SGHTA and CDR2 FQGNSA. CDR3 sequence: CASSTDREGDTQYF. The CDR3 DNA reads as TGTGCCAGCAGCACGGACAGGGAGGGGGATACGCAGTATTTT.

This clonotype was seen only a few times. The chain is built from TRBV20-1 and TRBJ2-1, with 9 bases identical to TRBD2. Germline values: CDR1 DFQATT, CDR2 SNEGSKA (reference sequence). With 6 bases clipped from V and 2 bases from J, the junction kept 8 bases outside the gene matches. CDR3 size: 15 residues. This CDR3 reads CSAQRRLAAYNEQFF. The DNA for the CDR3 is TGCAGTGCCCAGAGGCGACTAGCGGCCTACAATGAGCAGTTCTTC.

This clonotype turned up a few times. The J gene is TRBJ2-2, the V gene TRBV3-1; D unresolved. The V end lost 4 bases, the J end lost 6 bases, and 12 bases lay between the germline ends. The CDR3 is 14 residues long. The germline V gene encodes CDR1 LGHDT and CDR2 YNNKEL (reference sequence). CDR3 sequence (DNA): TGTGCCAGCAGCCCGCCTTATCGGGCCGGGGAGCTGTTTTTT. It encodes CASSPPYRAGELFF.

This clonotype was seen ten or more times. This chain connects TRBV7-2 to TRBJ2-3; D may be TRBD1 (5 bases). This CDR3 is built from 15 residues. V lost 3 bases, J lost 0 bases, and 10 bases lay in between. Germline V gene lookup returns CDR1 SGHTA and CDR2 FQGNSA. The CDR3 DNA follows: TGTGCCAGCAGCTTTAGGGGAATTAGCACAGATACGCAGTATTTT. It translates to CASSFRGISTDTQYF.

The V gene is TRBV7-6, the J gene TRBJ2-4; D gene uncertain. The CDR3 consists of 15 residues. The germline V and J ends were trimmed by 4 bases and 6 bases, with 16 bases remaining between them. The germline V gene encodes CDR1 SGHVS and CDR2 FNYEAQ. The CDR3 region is CASSSSWLTLNIQYF. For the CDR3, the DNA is TGTGCCAGCAGCTCCTCGTGGCTGACTCTAAACATTCAGTACTTC.

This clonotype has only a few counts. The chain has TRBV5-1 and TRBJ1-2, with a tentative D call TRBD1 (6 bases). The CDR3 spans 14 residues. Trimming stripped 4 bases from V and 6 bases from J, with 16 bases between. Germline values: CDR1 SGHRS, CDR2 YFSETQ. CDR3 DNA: TGCGCCAGCAGCCTTCAACCGACAGGAGATGGCTACACCTTC. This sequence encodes CASSLQPTGDGYTF.

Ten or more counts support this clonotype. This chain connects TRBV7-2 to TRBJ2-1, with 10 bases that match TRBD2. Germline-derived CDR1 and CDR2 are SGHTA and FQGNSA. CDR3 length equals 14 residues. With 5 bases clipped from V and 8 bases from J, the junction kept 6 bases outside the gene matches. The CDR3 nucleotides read TGTGCCAGCAGCAAACTACTAGCGGGGTATGAGCAGTTCTTC. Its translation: CASSKLLAGYEQFF.

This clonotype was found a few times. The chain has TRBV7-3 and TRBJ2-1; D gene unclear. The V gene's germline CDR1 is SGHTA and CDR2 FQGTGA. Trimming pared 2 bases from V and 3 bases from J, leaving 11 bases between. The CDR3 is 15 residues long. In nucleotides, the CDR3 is TGTGCCAGCAGCTTATCATCCGGAGTCTACAATGAGCAGTTCTTC. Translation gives CASSLSSGVYNEQFF.

CDR3 DNA sequence: TGTGCCATCAGTGGCAGGGAGGCCCGGGGCCTAATGAACACTGAAGCTTTCTTT. Its protein is CAISGREARGLMNTEAFF. The rearrangement links TRBV10-3 to TRBJ1-1; D possibly corresponds to TRBD1 (5 bases). Trimming took 4 bases from V and 0 from J, leaving 21 bases between them. In germline, CDR1 is ENHRY, CDR2 SYGVKD. The CDR3 has 18 residues.

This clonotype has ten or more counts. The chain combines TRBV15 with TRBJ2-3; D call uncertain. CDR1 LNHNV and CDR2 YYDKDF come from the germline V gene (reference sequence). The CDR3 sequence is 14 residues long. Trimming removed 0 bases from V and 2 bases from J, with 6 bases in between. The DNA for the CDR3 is TGTGCCACCAGCAGAGATCGCAACACAGATACGCAGTATTTT. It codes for CATSRDRNTDTQYF.

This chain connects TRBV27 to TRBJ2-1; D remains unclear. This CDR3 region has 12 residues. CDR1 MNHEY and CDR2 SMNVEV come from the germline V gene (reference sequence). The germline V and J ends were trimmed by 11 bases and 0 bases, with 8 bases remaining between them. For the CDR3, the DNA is TGTGCCGTATCGAGCTCCTACAATGAGCAGTTCTTC. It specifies CAVSSSYNEQFF.

This CDR3 is CSVGDRGSNEQFF. CDR3 in DNA: TGCAGCGTTGGGGACAGGGGATCCAATGAGCAGTTCTTC. The V call is TRBV29-1, the J call TRBJ2-1; 10 nucleotides match TRBD1. The CDR3 consists of 13 residues. Trimming cost V 4 bases and J 6 bases; bases outside gene matches: 3. CDR1 SQVTM and CDR2 ANQGSEA come from the germline V gene.

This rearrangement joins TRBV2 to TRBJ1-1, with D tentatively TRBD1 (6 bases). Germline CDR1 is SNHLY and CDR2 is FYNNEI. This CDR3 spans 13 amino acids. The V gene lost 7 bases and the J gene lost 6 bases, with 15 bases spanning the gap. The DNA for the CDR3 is TGTGCCAGCACCCAGTCAGGGGCCGCTGAAGCTTTCTTT. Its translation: CASTQSGAAEAFF.

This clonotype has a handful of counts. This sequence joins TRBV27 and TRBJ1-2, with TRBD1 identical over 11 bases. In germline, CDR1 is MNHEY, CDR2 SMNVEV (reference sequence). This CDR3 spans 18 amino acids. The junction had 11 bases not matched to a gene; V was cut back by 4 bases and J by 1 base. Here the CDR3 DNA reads TGTGCCAGCAGTTCGAACTCCCCGGGACAGGGGGGTAACTATGGCTACACCTTC. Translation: CASSSNSPGQGGNYGYTF.

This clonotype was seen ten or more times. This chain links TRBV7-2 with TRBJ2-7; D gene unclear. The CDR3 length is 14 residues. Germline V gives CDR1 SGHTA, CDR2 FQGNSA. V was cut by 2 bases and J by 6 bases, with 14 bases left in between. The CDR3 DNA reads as TGTGCCAGCAGCTTAATCCTAGAAAAAGGCGAGCAGTACTTC. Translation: CASSLILEKGEQYF.

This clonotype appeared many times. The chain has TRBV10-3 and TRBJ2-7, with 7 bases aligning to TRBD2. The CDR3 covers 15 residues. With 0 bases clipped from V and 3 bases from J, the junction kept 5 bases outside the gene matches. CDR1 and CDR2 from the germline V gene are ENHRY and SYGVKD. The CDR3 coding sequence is TGTGCCATCAGTGAGTCTAGCGGGTTTAGCTACGAGCAGTACTTC. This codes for CAISESSGFSYEQYF.

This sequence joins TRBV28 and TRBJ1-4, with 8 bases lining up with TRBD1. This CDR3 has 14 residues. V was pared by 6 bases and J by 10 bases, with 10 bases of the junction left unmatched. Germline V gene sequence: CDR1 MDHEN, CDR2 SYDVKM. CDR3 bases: TGTGCCAGCAGGAGGACAGGGAAGGGAGTAAAACTGTTTTTT. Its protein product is CASRRTGKGVKLFF. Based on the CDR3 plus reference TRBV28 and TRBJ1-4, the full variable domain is DVKVTQSSRYLVKRTGEKVFLECVQDMDHENMFWYRQDPGLGLRLIYFSYDVKMKEKGDIPEGYSVSREKKERFSLILESASTNQTSMYLCASRRTGKGVKLFFGSGTQLSVL.

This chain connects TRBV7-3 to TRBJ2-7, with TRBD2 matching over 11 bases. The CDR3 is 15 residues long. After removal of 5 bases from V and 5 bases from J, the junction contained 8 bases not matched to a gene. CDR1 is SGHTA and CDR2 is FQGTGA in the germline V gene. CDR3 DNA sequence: TGTGCCAGCAGCCCACTAGCGGGAGTCGGCGACGAGCAGTACTTC. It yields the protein CASSPLAGVGDEQYF. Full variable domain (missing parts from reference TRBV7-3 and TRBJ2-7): GAGVSQTPSNKVTEKGKYVELRCDPISGHTALYWYRQSLGQGPEFLIYFQGTGAADDSGLPNDRFFAVRPEGSVSTLKIQRTERGDSAVYLCASSPLAGVGDEQYFGPGTRLTVT.